Listed below are T cell receptor beta chains from one sample, sequenced in a study of blood T cells in healthy people across ages. TCRdb processed the 5' RACE reads anew with MiXCR; each CDR3 protein has one entry. The sample lists 450,000 to 700,000 distinct CDR3 sequences, roughly a quarter seen once, with roughly 18% in the top ten. The specimen sequenced was blood. The source of these receptors is a woman aged 70-85 years in good health. CDR3s include the opening cysteine and the closing phenylalanine or tryptophan. D genes are given only for firm matches. The size entry is marked missing in some rows and otherwise reads once, few, many or a size class.

>TRBV20-1|few|13|-|TRBJ2-3
CSATRTAPFTQYF
TGCAGTGCCACGAGGACTGCCCCTTTTACGCAGTATTTT
>TRBV5-1|-|15|TRBD1|TRBJ2-7
CASSPGDRSSYEQYF
TGCGCCAGCAGCCCCGGGGACAGGAGCTCCTACGAGCAGTACTTC
>TRBV5-1|few|13|-|TRBJ2-5
CASSLDRARIQYF
TGCGCCAGCAGCTTGGACAGGGCGAGGATCCAGTACTTC
>TRBV20-1|-|14|TRBD1|TRBJ1-4
CSASGTGEEEKLFF
TGCAGTGCTAGCGGCACAGGGGAAGAAGAAAAACTGTTTTTT
>TRBV20-1|few|16|TRBD2|TRBJ2-1
CSAQKERGARRNEQFF
TGCAGTGCCCAAAAGGAGCGGGGGGCCAGGAGGAATGAGCAGTTCTTC
>TRBV6-6|few|15|-|TRBJ2-1
CASTSTASSYNEQFF
TGTGCCAGCACGTCGACAGCGAGCTCCTACAATGAGCAGTTCTTC
>TRBV20-1|-|14|TRBD1|TRBJ1-4
CSATGTGKNEKLFF
TGCAGTGCTACCGGGACAGGGAAGAATGAAAAACTGTTTTTT
>TRBV7-3|-|15|-|TRBJ2-1
CASSSSGGGTNEQFF
TGTGCCAGCAGCTCCTCCGGTGGGGGGACCAATGAGCAGTTCTTC
>TRBV7-9|few|12|-|TRBJ1-2
CASSSYGGGYTF
TGTGCCAGCAGCTCCTACGGGGGCGGCTACACCTTC
>TRBV20-1|-|14|-|TRBJ1-4
CSARDLGGLGKLFF
TGCAGTGCTAGAGATCTTGGGGGGCTTGGAAAACTGTTTTTT
>TRBV5-1|many|15|TRBD2|TRBJ2-1
CASSPAGGTYNEQFF
TGCGCCAGCAGCCCGGCGGGGGGGACCTACAATGAGCAGTTCTTC
>TRBV14|-|16|TRBD2|TRBJ2-1
CASSPAGGSSYNEQFF
TGTGCCAGCAGCCCAGCGGGGGGGAGCTCCTACAATGAGCAGTTCTTC
>TRBV20-1|-|13|-|TRBJ1-4
CSATSDGNEKLFF
TGCAGCGCAACGTCGGACGGTAATGAAAAACTGTTTTTT
>TRBV4-1|once|16|-|TRBJ2-3
CASSQLEDTSTDTQYF
TGCGCCAGCAGCCAACTTGAGGACACTAGCACAGATACGCAGTATTTT
>TRBV7-2|few|14|-|TRBJ2-3
CASSLDMGADTQYF
TGTGCCAGCAGCTTGGACATGGGGGCAGATACGCAGTATTTT
>TRBV12-3/TRBV12-4|-|13|-|TRBJ1-4
CASSLRGTEKLFF
TGTGCCAGCAGTTTAAGGGGCACCGAAAAACTGTTTTTT
>TRBV20-1|many|14|TRBD2|TRBJ2-5
CSAPLAGAGETQYF
TGCAGTGCTCCTTTAGCGGGGGCCGGAGAGACCCAGTACTTC
>TRBV12-5|-|16|TRBD1|TRBJ2-6
CASGQGQVSGANVLTF
TGTGCTAGTGGTCAAGGACAGGTCTCTGGGGCCAACGTCCTGACTTTC
>TRBV7-9|few|14|TRBD1|TRBJ1-6
CASSWDRDNSPLHF
TGTGCCAGCAGCTGGGACAGGGATAATTCACCCCTCCACTTT
>TRBV6-5|few|13|TRBD1|TRBJ1-2
CASSSTGEFGYTF
TGTGCCAGCAGTTCTACAGGGGAATTTGGCTACACCTTC
>TRBV27|few|14|-|TRBJ1-2
CASSTYPVAYGYTF
TGTGCCAGCAGTACCTACCCCGTCGCGTATGGCTACACCTTC
>TRBV20-1|-|13|-|TRBJ2-1
CSALGLGTGEQFF
TGCAGTGCCCTGGGACTTGGAACGGGGGAGCAGTTCTTC
>TRBV5-6|-|14|-|TRBJ2-7
CASSLGDGYYEQYF
TGTGCCAGCAGCTTGGGGGACGGTTACTACGAGCAGTACTTC
>TRBV12-3/TRBV12-4|few|15|TRBD2|TRBJ2-3
CASSPTSGGADTQYF
TGTGCCAGCAGTCCCACTAGCGGGGGAGCAGATACGCAGTATTTT
>TRBV14|-|17|-|TRBJ2-3
CASSQEGALLVSDTQYF
TGTGCCAGCAGCCAAGAAGGAGCTCTCCTGGTGTCGGATACGCAGTATTTT
>TRBV5-5|few|14|-|TRBJ1-1
CASSLAVAETEAFF
TGTGCCAGCAGCTTGGCCGTGGCTGAGACTGAAGCTTTCTTT
>TRBV15|few|13|-|TRBJ2-7
CATSKGLDYEQYF
TGTGCCACCAGCAAGGGGTTGGACTACGAGCAGTACTTC
>TRBV29-1|few|13|-|TRBJ1-2
CSVFRTENYGYTF
TGCAGCGTTTTTAGGACGGAGAACTATGGCTACACCTTC
>TRBV4-2|-|13|-|TRBJ1-4
CASSQPGQEKLFF
TGTGCCAGCAGCCAGCCCGGACAGGAAAAACTGTTTTTT
>TRBV29-1|-|14|TRBD1|TRBJ1-2
CSVSLPDRDYGYTF
TGCAGCGTCTCTTTGCCAGACAGGGACTATGGCTACACCTTC
>TRBV29-1|-|13|-|TRBJ1-2
CSVGNPGTGGYTF
TGCAGCGTTGGAAATCCCGGGACTGGCGGCTACACCTTC
>TRBV6-2/TRBV6-3|-|14|TRBD1|TRBJ1-1
CASSTGQLRDEAFF
TGTGCCAGCAGTACGGGACAGCTGAGGGATGAAGCTTTCTTT
>TRBV27|-|16|TRBD1|TRBJ1-2
CASSPLGTADVYGYTF
TGTGCCAGCAGCCCTTTGGGGACAGCTGACGTCTATGGCTACACCTTC
>TRBV30|few|11|-|TRBJ1-2
CAWSYRTSYTF
TGTGCCTGGAGCTATCGGACGAGCTACACCTTC
>TRBV4-3|-|15|-|TRBJ1-6
CASSQEVGPNSPLHF
TGCGCCAGCAGCCAAGAGGTGGGACCTAATTCACCCCTCCACTTT
>TRBV27|-|13|-|TRBJ2-7
CASSFFGGYEQYF
TGTGCCAGCAGTTTTTTTGGAGGCTACGAGCAGTACTTC
>TRBV20-1|-|13|TRBD2|TRBJ2-5
CSARDWGGETQYF
TGCAGTGCTAGAGATTGGGGGGGAGAGACCCAGTACTTC
>TRBV20-1|-|17|-|TRBJ2-1
CSARDASRGYSYNEQFF
TGCAGTGCTAGAGATGCTTCACGCGGTTACTCCTACAATGAGCAGTTCTTC
>TRBV15|few|12|-|TRBJ2-1
CATSLPWGEQFF
TGTGCCACCAGCCTACCCTGGGGTGAGCAGTTCTTC
>TRBV7-9|few|13|-|TRBJ2-3
CASSLGDPGTQYF
TGTGCCAGCAGCTTAGGCGACCCAGGTACGCAGTATTTT
>TRBV30|-|12|-|TRBJ2-4
CAWSVRENIQYF
TGTGCCTGGAGTGTTCGGGAAAACATTCAGTACTTC
>TRBV6-2/TRBV6-3|-|14|-|TRBJ2-5
CAIKRGGRSYQQYF
TGTGCCATCAAACGAGGAGGGCGATCCTACCAGCAGTACTTC
>TRBV20-1|few|12|-|TRBJ1-5
CSARNSNQPQHF
TGCAGTGCTAGAAATAGCAATCAGCCCCAGCATTTT
>TRBV28|-|12|TRBD1|TRBJ1-2
CAATGVRGGYTF
TGTGCCGCTACAGGGGTGCGAGGTGGCTACACCTTC
>TRBV12-3/TRBV12-4|few|16|TRBD2|TRBJ2-3
CASRSYGGAVADTQYF
TGTGCCAGCAGGTCATACGGGGGGGCCGTGGCAGATACGCAGTATTTT
>TRBV3-1|-|16|TRBD1|TRBJ2-7
CASSETAGTVPTRQYF
TGTGCCAGCAGCGAAACCGCCGGGACAGTTCCTACGAGGCAGTACTTC
>TRBV20-1|-|15|TRBD2|TRBJ2-7
CSARATSGLPYEQYF
TGCAGTGCTAGAGCGACTAGCGGGCTACCCTACGAGCAGTACTTC
>TRBV10-3|-|14|TRBD2|TRBJ2-3
CAISPSGGTDTQYF
TGTGCCATCAGTCCAAGCGGGGGCACAGATACGCAGTATTTT